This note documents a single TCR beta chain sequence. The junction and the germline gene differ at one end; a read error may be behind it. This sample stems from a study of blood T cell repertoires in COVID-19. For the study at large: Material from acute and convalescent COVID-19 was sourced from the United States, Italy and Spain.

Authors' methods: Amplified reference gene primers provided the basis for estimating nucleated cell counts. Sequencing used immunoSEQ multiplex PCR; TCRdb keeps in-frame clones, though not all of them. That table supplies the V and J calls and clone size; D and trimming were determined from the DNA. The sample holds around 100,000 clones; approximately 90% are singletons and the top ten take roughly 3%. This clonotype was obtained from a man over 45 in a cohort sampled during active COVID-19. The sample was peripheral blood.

CDR3 region: CASREDRTSNQPQHF. The DNA of the CDR3 is TGTGCCAGCAGAGAAGACAGGACCTCTAATCAGCCCCAGCATTTT. The J gene is TRBJ1-5, the V gene TRBV6-1, with a possible D match to TRBD1 (6 bases). There are 15 residues in the CDR3. Per germline, CDR1 MNHNS and CDR2 SASEGT.